These 4 T cell receptor beta chains share one sample of origin, sequenced in a study of cytomegalovirus exposure and HLA in healthy donors (dated by TCRdb to 2016 to 2017). Receptors were amplified or captured by the immunoSEQ multiplex PCR assay. A mixture of 60 forward primers for TCR Vbeta segments and 13 reverse primers for TCR Jbeta segments was used in the multiplex PCR. TCRdb limited this immuneACCESS table to in-frame rearrangements with V and J called. A share of clones is missing; checked studies link under half to unresolved V genes, and the rest is unexplained. In this sample the table shows approximately 160,000 clones, 64% of which occur a single time. The top ten clonotypes cover around 2.9% of the sample. Input material: PBMCs. These receptors all stem from a young woman in good health and CMV-seropositive.

A few counts support this clone. V gene TRBV18 combines with J gene TRBJ2-2, with TRBD1 matching over 8 bases. This CDR3 contains 16 residues. Trimming removed 2 bases from V and 6 bases from J; junction bases left unmatched: 8. CDR1 and CDR2 (germline): KGHSH, LQKENI. As DNA, the CDR3 is TGTGCCAGCTCACCAATGGGGACAGGAACGGCCGGGGAGCTGTTTTTT. Translated, it gives CASSPMGTGTAGELFF.

This clone has only a few counts. The rearrangement joins TRBV19 to TRBJ1-5, with 9 nucleotides matching TRBD1. Germline CDR1 reads LNHDA; CDR2 reads SQIVND (reference sequence). With V trimmed by 4 bases and J by 5 bases, 0 bases remained unmatched. This CDR3 region has 13 residues. The CDR3 spells CASSRDRDQPQHF. The CDR3 nucleotides read TGTGCCAGTAGTAGGGACAGGGATCAGCCCCAGCATTTT.

The rearrangement joins TRBV2 to TRBJ1-5; TRBD1 matches at 8 bases. The CDR3 spans 15 residues. The V gene end was trimmed by 5 bases and the J gene end by 4 bases; junction bases not matched to a gene: 7. Looked up from germline, CDR1 is SNHLY and CDR2 is FYNNEI. The CDR3 sequence is CASSPSRTGNQPQHF. The DNA for the CDR3 is TGTGCCAGCAGTCCTTCCCGGACAGGGAATCAGCCCCAGCATTTT.

V usage is TRBV6-5 and J usage is TRBJ1-4; D ambiguous. Germline CDR1 reads MNHEY; CDR2 reads SVGAGI. The V gene lost 3 bases and the J gene lost 2 bases, with 10 bases spanning the gap. The CDR3 is made up of 15 amino acids. In nucleotides, the CDR3 is TGTGCCAGCAGTTATCGGGGATCCACTAATGAAAAACTGTTTTTT. Its protein product is CASSYRGSTNEKLFF.